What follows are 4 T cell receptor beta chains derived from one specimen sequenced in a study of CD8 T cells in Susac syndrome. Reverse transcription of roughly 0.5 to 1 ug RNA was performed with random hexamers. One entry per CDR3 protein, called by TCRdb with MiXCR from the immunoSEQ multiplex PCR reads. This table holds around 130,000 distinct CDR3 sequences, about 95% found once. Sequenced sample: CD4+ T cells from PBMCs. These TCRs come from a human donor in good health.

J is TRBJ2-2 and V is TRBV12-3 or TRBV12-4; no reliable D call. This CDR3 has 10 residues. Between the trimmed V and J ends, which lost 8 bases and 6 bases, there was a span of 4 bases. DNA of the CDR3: TGTGCCAGCCGTTCCGGGGAGCTGTTTTTT. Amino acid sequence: CASRSGELFF.

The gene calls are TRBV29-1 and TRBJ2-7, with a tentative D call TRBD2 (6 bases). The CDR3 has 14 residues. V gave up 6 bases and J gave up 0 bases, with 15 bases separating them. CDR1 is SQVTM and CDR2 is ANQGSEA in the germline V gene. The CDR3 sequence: CSVGGGTASYEQYF. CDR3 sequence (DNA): TGCAGCGTCGGAGGCGGGACTGCCTCCTACGAGCAGTACTTC.

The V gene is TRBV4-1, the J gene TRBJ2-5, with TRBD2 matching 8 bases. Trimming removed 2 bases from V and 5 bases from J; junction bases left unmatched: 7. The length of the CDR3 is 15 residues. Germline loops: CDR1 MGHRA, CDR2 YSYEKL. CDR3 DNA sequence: TGCGCCAGCAGCCAAAGAGCGGGAGTTGCGGAGACCCAGTACTTC. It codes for CASSQRAGVAETQYF.

The CDR3 DNA sequence: TGTGCCAGCAGCCAAGTACGGGGTACTGAAGCTTTCTTT. It encodes CASSQVRGTEAFF. The chain carries TRBV3-1 and TRBJ1-1; D gene uncertain. The CDR3 has 13 residues. V was pared by 1 base and J by 5 bases, with 8 bases between. Germline V gene data show CDR1 as LGHDT and CDR2 as YNNKEL (reference sequence).